The present T cell receptor (beta chain) was sequenced within a study of T cell responses to AZD1222 COVID-19 vaccine. The CDR3 covers 15 residues. Germline V gene lookup returns CDR1 MDHEN and CDR2 SYDVKM. Trimming took 6 bases from V and 3 from J, leaving 15 bases between them. Clones were read by immunoSEQ multiplex PCR, and TCRdb kept only the in-frame ones, dropping some. This table holds more than 85,000 clones, about 85% found once. The chain couples TRBV28 to TRBJ1-5; D uncertain. The clonotype was recovered from an adult in good health. Here the sequenced sample was peripheral blood, taken on day 0 of AZD1222 vaccination. CDR3 nucleotide sequence: TGTGCCAGCAGATTGGGCACTTTTCCCAATCAGCCCCAGCATTTT. This translates into CASRLGTFPNQPQHF.